The rows below give T cell receptor beta chains drawn from one sample of a study of T cell responses to AZD1222 COVID-19 vaccine. This table comes from immunoSEQ multiplex PCR, and its TCRdb copy is limited to in-frame clones, with some not included. The sample yields 150,000 to 200,000 clones, roughly 94% seen once. Here the sequenced sample was peripheral blood, taken on day 0 of AZD1222 vaccination. These receptors all come from an adult in good health. The CDR3 runs from the conserved cysteine through the conserved F or W. A D gene is named only where the DNA matches it firmly. Clone size appears in some rows only: once, few, many, or a class for an expanded clone.

cdr3_aa cdr3_nt d_call j_call v_call clone_size
CASGEGGPKVNTEAFF TGTGCCAGCGGGGAGGGGGGACCCAAGGTGAACACTGAAGCTTTCTTT - TRBJ1-1 TRBV21-1 -
CASSFGLGNEQFF TGTGCCAGCAGCTTCGGGTTGGGGAATGAGCAGTTCTTC - TRBJ2-1 TRBV11-1 -
CASSTMGGSPVGSYTF TGTGCCAGCAGTACTATGGGGGGCTCGCCGGTTGGGAGCTACACCTTC - TRBJ1-2 TRBV25-1 -
CASSEAEKLFF TGTGCCAGCAGTGAAGCCGAAAAACTGTTTTTT - TRBJ1-4 TRBV2 once
CASSYFTQPQHF TGTGCCAGCAGCTACTTTACTCAGCCCCAGCATTTT - TRBJ1-5 TRBV7-9 -
CASSGERSEKLFF TGTGCCAGCAGTGGGGAACGATCAGAAAAACTGTTTTTT - TRBJ1-4 TRBV2 few
CASSFPGGYTDTQYF TGTGCCAGCAGTTTTCCAGGGGGCTACACAGATACGCAGTATTTT TRBD1 TRBJ2-3 TRBV28 -
CASPEGAGGYTF TGTGCCAGCCCGGAAGGGGCTGGTGGCTACACCTTC - TRBJ1-2 TRBV6-5 -
CASSFPSAYEQYF TGTGCCAGCAGTTTCCCCTCCGCCTACGAGCAGTACTTC - TRBJ2-7 TRBV28 -
CAWSVEGGAYGYTF TGTGCCTGGAGTGTAGAGGGGGGCGCCTATGGCTACACCTTC - TRBJ1-2 TRBV30 once
CASSLAGGEAFF TGTGCCAGCAGCTTAGCAGGGGGTGAGGCTTTCTTT TRBD1 TRBJ1-1 TRBV11-3 -
CASSQDGGSQPQHF TGTGCCAGCAGCCAAGATGGGGGTTCTCAGCCCCAGCATTTT - TRBJ1-5 TRBV3-1/TRBV3-2 -
CASSGGQDARPQHF TGTGCCAGCAGTGGAGGTCAGGACGCGAGGCCCCAGCATTTT - TRBJ1-5 TRBV28 -
CASSRRTWQYTDTQYF TGTGCCAGCAGTCGGCGGACGTGGCAGTATACAGATACGCAGTATTTT - TRBJ2-3 TRBV27 -
CASRTGNTEAFF TGTGCCAGCCGAACGGGGAACACTGAAGCTTTCTTT - TRBJ1-1 TRBV3-1/TRBV3-2 -
CASSGQDYNEQFF TGTGCCAGCAGCGGGCAGGACTACAATGAGCAGTTCTTC - TRBJ2-1 TRBV11-3 -
CASSSKTIYRGPYGYTF TGTGCCAGCAGCTCGAAGACTATTTACAGGGGGCCCTATGGCTACACCTTC TRBD1 TRBJ1-2 TRBV5-4 -
CASSYWAGGGYNEQFF TGTGCCAGCAGTTACTGGGCGGGAGGAGGATACAATGAGCAGTTCTTC TRBD2 TRBJ2-1 TRBV6-5 -
CASSLTRDHSDTEAFF TGTGCCAGCAGCTTGACGCGGGACCACTCGGACACTGAAGCTTTCTTT - TRBJ1-1 TRBV7-3 -
CASSPREGTRYETQYF TGTGCCAGCAGTCCCCGTGAGGGGACTAGGTACGAGACCCAGTACTTC TRBD2 TRBJ2-5 TRBV28 -
CASSSLEVLYGYTF TGTGCCAGCAGTTCCCTCGAGGTTCTTTATGGCTACACCTTC - TRBJ1-2 TRBV28 -
CASSVDGQGRSPLHF TGTGCCAGCAGCGTAGATGGGCAGGGCAGATCACCCCTCCACTTT - TRBJ1-6 TRBV9 -
CASSKGPGATCNQPQHF TGTGCCAGCAGCAAAGGCCCGGGTGCAACCTGTAATCAGCCCCAGCATTTT - TRBJ1-5 TRBV21-1 -
CASSVGTSGQAEQFF TGTGCCAGCAGCGTGGGGACTAGCGGGCAGGCTGAGCAGTTCTTC TRBD2 TRBJ2-1 TRBV5-4 -
CASLATRTSAYNEQFF TGTGCCAGCTTAGCAACGCGAACTAGCGCCTACAATGAGCAGTTCTTC TRBD2 TRBJ2-1 TRBV7-9 -
CASSLALTGQGNNEQFF TGTGCCAGCAGCTTAGCGCTGACGGGACAGGGGAACAATGAGCAGTTCTTC TRBD1 TRBJ2-1 TRBV3-1/TRBV3-2 -
CASSDGISGNTIYF TGTGCCAGCAGTGATGGGATCTCTGGAAACACCATATATTTT - TRBJ1-3 TRBV28 -
CASSYSGVNQPQHF TGTGCCAGCAGTTACTCCGGGGTGAATCAGCCCCAGCATTTT - TRBJ1-5 TRBV6-5 -
CASRDRVAQYF TGTGCCAGCAGAGACAGGGTTGCGCAGTATTTT TRBD1 TRBJ2-3 TRBV2 -
CAWSVKGQRNSPLHF TGTGCCTGGAGTGTGAAAGGGCAGCGTAATTCACCCCTCCACTTT - TRBJ1-6 TRBV30 -
CASSYLGLYGNTIYF TGTGCCAGCAGTTACCTCGGACTCTACGGAAACACCATATATTTT - TRBJ1-3 TRBV6-5 -
CASSFRSVPLSGGQFF TGTGCCAGCAGCTTCAGGTCCGTCCCTCTCAGCGGGGGGCAGTTCTTC TRBD2 TRBJ2-1 TRBV5-5 -
CASSLERAGDEAFF TGTGCCAGCAGCTTAGAAAGGGCAGGCGATGAAGCTTTCTTT - TRBJ1-1 TRBV7-9 -
CASSFRMMNTEAFF TGTGCCAGCAGTTTTAGGATGATGAACACTGAAGCTTTCTTT - TRBJ1-1 TRBV27 -
CASLDGTGVYSPLHF TGTGCCAGCCTCGACGGGACAGGAGTGTATTCACCCCTCCACTTT TRBD1 TRBJ1-6 TRBV19 -
CASSLSRERYNEQFF TGTGCCAGCAGCTTAAGTCGGGAGCGATACAATGAGCAGTTCTTC - TRBJ2-1 TRBV13 -
CASSQSPPATGRGGKLFF TGTGCCAGCAGCCAATCCCCCCCTGCGACAGGGCGCGGGGGAAAACTGTTTTTT TRBD1 TRBJ1-4 TRBV3-1/TRBV3-2 -
CASSQAGGQYNEQFF TGTGCCAGCAGCCAAGCGGGAGGGCAGTACAATGAGCAGTTCTTC TRBD2 TRBJ2-1 TRBV3-1/TRBV3-2 -
CASRTAVSYNEQFF TGTGCCAGTAGGACCGCGGTTTCCTACAATGAGCAGTTCTTC - TRBJ2-1 TRBV19 -